This entry lists 18 T cell receptor beta chains sequenced from one sample in a study of blood T cell repertoires in COVID-19. Profiling relied on immunoSEQ multiplex PCR, and the TCRdb table lists in-frame clones only, not all of them. The table includes 400,000 or so clones, approximately 92% detected once. Input material: PBMCs or T cells enriched from blood (not recorded which). The receptors derive from a young man who had recovered from COVID-19.

This chain connects TRBV14 to TRBJ2-5, with TRBD2 matching over 14 bases. V shed 4 bases and J 4 bases; nucleotides not matched to a gene: 5. The CDR3 loop spans 16 amino acids. CDR1 SGHDN and CDR2 FVKESK come from the germline V gene. This CDR3 is CASSPLGLAGGETQYF. CDR3 nucleotides: TGTGCCAGCAGCCCTCTAGGACTAGCGGGAGGAGAGACCCAGTACTTC.

CDR3 loop: CSVLPTGVTEAFF. The CDR3 region has the DNA TGCAGCGTTCTGCCTACAGGGGTCACTGAAGCTTTCTTT. The chain uses TRBV29-1 and TRBJ1-1, with TRBD1 identical over 7 bases. This CDR3 region has 13 residues. The germline V gene encodes CDR1 SQVTM and CDR2 ANQGSEA. With 5 bases clipped from V and 4 bases from J, the junction kept 7 bases outside the gene matches.

Worth noting for this clone: Different DNA sequences within this sample yield the same CDR3. The chain has TRBV18 and TRBJ2-7; 7 positions agree with TRBD2. V was pared by 2 bases and J by 0 bases, with 1 base of the junction left unmatched. CDR3 length equals 14 residues. CDR1 and CDR2 (germline): KGHSH, LQKENI. CDR3 sequence: CASSPTGGSYEQYF. CDR3 DNA sequence: TGTGCCAGCTCACCAACGGGGGGCTCCTACGAGCAGTACTTC.

The chain employs TRBV7-9 and TRBJ1-1; no firm D call. The CDR3 has 13 residues. V was clipped by 1 base and J by 6 bases, with 9 bases between them. CDR1 and CDR2 from the germline V gene are SEHNR and FQNEAQ (reference sequence). The CDR3 bases are TGTGCCAGCAGCTTAGATGAGTACGCTGAAGCTTTCTTT. This translates into CASSLDEYAEAFF.

This clone came up once. The J gene is TRBJ2-1, the V gene TRBV25-1; 10 bases align to TRBD1. The germline V gene has CDR1 MGHDK and CDR2 SYGVNS. After removal of 6 bases from V and 9 bases from J, the junction contained 8 bases not matched to a gene. This CDR3 region has 14 residues. The CDR3 nucleotides read TGTGCCAGCAGCCCGGGACAGGGGTTTAGTGAGCAGTTCTTC. This encodes CASSPGQGFSEQFF.

The J gene is TRBJ1-5, the V gene TRBV29-1; D is unresolved. The germline gives CDR1 SQVTM, CDR2 ANQGSEA. V lost 5 bases, J lost 7 bases, and 15 bases lay in between. The CDR3 is 13 amino acids. This chain's CDR3 is CSVLSGRGQPQHF. The CDR3 nucleotides are TGCAGCGTTTTATCGGGGAGAGGACAGCCCCAGCATTTT.

This chain joins TRBV6-5 and TRBJ2-7, with a tentative D call TRBD2 (6 bases). The V gene's germline CDR1 is MNHEY and CDR2 SVGAGI. Trimming shortened V by 8 bases and J by 1 base, and 6 bases separated the two germline ends. The CDR3 length is 11 residues. In DNA, the CDR3 is TGTGCCAGCGGGGGGTCCTACGAGCAGTACTTC. This translates into CASGGSYEQYF.

In this sample, this clone turned up once. The genes are TRBV27 and TRBJ2-4, with D tentatively TRBD1 (6 bases). V was shortened by 6 bases and J by 0 bases, with 12 bases between the two germline ends. Germline CDR1 reads MNHEY; CDR2 reads SMNVEV (reference sequence). CDR3 length: 15 amino acids. Here the CDR3 reads CASRGTGLAKNIQYF. CDR3 DNA sequence: TGTGCCAGCAGGGGCACAGGGCTAGCCAAAAACATTCAGTACTTC.

The chain links TRBV29-1 to TRBJ2-3; 10 positions match TRBD1. In germline, CDR1 is SQVTM, CDR2 ANQGSEA. The CDR3 contains 17 residues. V lost 4 bases and J lost 5; bases outside the gene matches: 15. The CDR3 loop reads CSVVRTLGTGAGDTQYF. The CDR3 DNA reads TGCAGCGTTGTTCGGACGCTCGGGACAGGGGCTGGAGATACGCAGTATTTT.

The genes are TRBV5-1 and TRBJ1-1; TRBD1 matches 9 bases. Germline V gives CDR1 SGHRS, CDR2 YFSETQ. This CDR3 region has 15 residues. J gave up 3 bases and V 2 bases, and 5 bases lay outside the gene matches. CDR3 sequence reads: CASSFTGGSHTEAFF. DNA of the CDR3: TGCGCCAGCAGCTTTACAGGGGGCTCGCACACTGAAGCTTTCTTT.

The V gene is TRBV30, the J gene TRBJ1-5, with TRBD1 matching over 7 bases. CDR1 is GTSNPN, CDR2 SVGIG, per germline (reference sequence). V lost 1 base to trimming and J lost 7 bases; unmatched junction nucleotides: 4. The CDR3 has 13 residues. DNA of the CDR3: TGTGCCTGGAGTGGACAGGGTAACCAGCCCCAGCATTTT. It encodes CAWSGQGNQPQHF.

The DNA for the CDR3 is TGTGCCAGCACCACTACATGCGAGGGAGTC. This codes for CASTTTCEGV. J is TRBJ2-7 and V is TRBV12-3 or TRBV12-4; D is perhaps TRBD2 (5 bases). The CDR3 is 10 residues long.

This clone was found once. V gene TRBV5-6 combines with J gene TRBJ1-5, with 8 bases identical to TRBD1. CDR1 and CDR2 (germline): SGHDT, YYEEEE. The V segment lost 5 bases and the J segment 5 bases; nucleotides outside the gene matches: 6. The CDR3 is 14 amino acids. The CDR3 is CASSLATGDQPQHF. The DNA for the CDR3 is TGTGCCAGCAGTCTGGCGACAGGGGATCAGCCCCAGCATTTT.

V and J are TRBV3-1 (or the pseudogene TRBV3-2) and TRBJ1-2; no clear D gene. The CDR3 is 15 amino acids. Deletions cut 2 bases from V and 3 bases from J, with 13 bases between. The germline CDR1 and CDR2 sequences are LGHDT and YNNKEL (reference sequence). Here the CDR3 reads CASSQRYEFYYGYTF. Written as DNA, the CDR3 is TGTGCCAGCAGCCAAAGATACGAGTTTTACTATGGCTACACCTTC.

The chain uses TRBV6-2 or TRBV6-3 and TRBJ1-2, with D possibly TRBD1 on 5 matching bases. V was shortened by 6 bases and J by 4 bases, with 12 bases between the two germline ends. This CDR3 comprises 13 residues. The V gene's germline CDR1 is MNHEY and CDR2 SVGEGT. In DNA form, the CDR3 reads TGTGCCAGCAGCCCTACAGGCATCTATGGCTACACCTTC. Residues: CASSPTGIYGYTF.

V and J are TRBV24-1 and TRBJ1-1; D not certain. This CDR3 has 13 amino acids. Trimming shortened V by 1 base and J by 5 bases, and 7 bases separated the two germline ends. Germline-derived CDR1 and CDR2 are KGHDR and SFDVKD. CDR3 in amino acids: CATSDFGQTEAFF. The CDR3 DNA reads TGTGCCACCAGTGATTTTGGCCAAACTGAAGCTTTCTTT.

This chain uses TRBV2 with TRBJ1-1, with no clear D. This CDR3 comprises 14 residues. Germline-derived CDR1 and CDR2 are SNHLY and FYNNEI. Between the trimmed V and J ends, which lost 2 bases and 3 bases, there was a span of 10 bases. The CDR3 DNA reads TGTGCCAGCAGTGAAACCAGTCGTGACACTGAAGCTTTCTTT. Translating gives CASSETSRDTEAFF.

The rearrangement joins TRBV11-2 to TRBJ2-5, with a weak D call TRBD1 (6 bases). Looked up from germline, CDR1 is SGHAT and CDR2 is FQNNGV. Deletions cut 5 bases from V and 3 bases from J, with 19 bases between. The CDR3 spans 16 residues. The chain's CDR3 is CASSVSRTAIKETQYF. CDR3 bases: TGTGCCAGCAGCGTCAGCAGGACAGCAATAAAAGAGACCCAGTACTTC.